This T cell receptor (beta chain) was captured by sequencing in a study of control samples from healthy donors and cancer patients. Method: immunoSEQ multiplex PCR; TCRdb's copy keeps in-frame clones and lacks some. The sample yields some 160,000 clones, around nine tenths seen once. The length of the CDR3 is 14 residues. The germline V gene encodes CDR1 MNHEY and CDR2 SMNVEV (reference sequence). Trimming shortened V by 5 bases and J by 6 bases, and 13 bases separated the two germline ends. The TCR comes from a woman aged 30 to 39 in good health. Sequencing used blood. The genes are TRBV27 and TRBJ2-2; D is possibly TRBD2 (5 bases). The CDR3 DNA sequence: TGTGCCAGCAGTCCGGGGAGTTGGGCCGGGGAGCTGTTTTTT. Protein: CASSPGSWAGELFF.